This T cell receptor beta chain was observed in a study of CD8 T cells in ankylosing spondylitis. TCRdb reprocessed the 5' RACE reads via MiXCR and lists one record per CDR3 protein. The table includes approximately 520,000 distinct CDR3 sequences, roughly 5.2% detected once. The study, taken as a whole, reports: About 8 highly homologous variants made up a TCR beta motif, and this motif appeared characteristic of ankylosing spondylitis blood. A CD8+ phenotype characterized the disease-linked clones, which were relatively rare in peripheral blood.

This clonotype was seen repeatedly, ten times or more. Its antigen is still unknown. Germline lookup yields CDR1 ENHRY and CDR2 SYGVKD. V was shortened by 11 bases and J by 2 bases, with 19 bases between the two germline ends. CDR3 length: 14 amino acids. The chain joins TRBV10-3 to TRBJ2-7; possibly TRBD1 or TRBD2 for D (5 bases each). This receptor was obtained from a male donor with ankylosing spondylitis. The sequenced sample was blood, either unsorted or a sorted T cell fraction (not recorded which). The CDR3 sequence: CACQGRESPYEQYF. CDR3 sequence (DNA): TGTGCCTGCCAGGGAAGGGAGAGCCCCTACGAGCAGTACTTC.